The 24 T cell receptor beta chains below all came from one sample that was sequenced in a study of CD8+CD57+ T cells in acquired aplastic anemia. Genomic DNA served as template for TCR beta VDJ and CDR3 profiling. A single record per CDR3 protein comes from TCRdb applying MiXCR to the reads. The table includes fewer than 200,000 distinct CDR3 sequences, roughly 63% detected once. Sequenced material: sorted CD4+, CD8+, or CD8+CD57+ T cells (not recorded which) from PBMCs. These receptors originate from a human donor in good health.

This clonotype showed up many times. The J gene is TRBJ2-5, the V gene TRBV12-3 or TRBV12-4; D gene unclear. Trimming took 5 bases from V and 5 from J, leaving 15 bases between them. This CDR3 comprises 14 residues. In nucleotides, the CDR3 is TGTGCCAGCAGTGACGACACGTCAAGTGAGACCCAGTACTTC. Encoded protein: CASSDDTSSETQYF.

The V gene is TRBV19, the J gene TRBJ2-1; TRBD1 is a possible D gene (6 bases). Between the trimmed V and J ends, which lost 4 bases and 8 bases, there was a span of 18 bases. CDR3 length: 15 amino acids. Germline V gives CDR1 LNHDA, CDR2 SQIVND (reference sequence). The DNA of the CDR3 is TGTGCCAGTAGTAGACAGGTCGTGAGGGGCGATGAGCAGTTCTTC. Translating gives CASSRQVVRGDEQFF.

V is TRBV3-2 and J is TRBJ1-5; the DNA was not compared with TRBD1, the D call given in the table. TRBV3-2 has pseudogene status. The CDR3 length is 18 residues. The CDR3, as DNA: TGTGCCAGCGGCCCGACAAGTACAGGGGGAAATAGCAATCAGCCCCAGCATTTT. Translated: CASGPTSTGGNSNQPQHF.

The genes are TRBV12-3 or TRBV12-4 and TRBJ1-2; D uncertain. The CDR3 totals 19 residues. The ends were cut back, 4 bases at V and 3 bases at J, with 27 bases in the middle. The DNA of the CDR3 is TGTGCCAGCAGTTACTCCGGCATATTGGTGGGCGGGGAGGACTATGGCTACACCTTC. Translated, it gives CASSYSGILVGGEDYGYTF.

This clonotype showed up just once. The V and J genes are TRBV7-8 and TRBJ1-1, with D hard to call. The CDR3 covers 15 residues. Germline CDR1 and CDR2: SGHVS and FQNEAQ. Between the trimmed V and J ends, which lost 1 base and 0 bases, there was a span of 9 bases. CDR3 DNA: TGTGCCAGCAGCTTAGGTGTGAACCTGAACACTGAAGCTTTCTTT. Translating gives CASSLGVNLNTEAFF.

This chain connects TRBV7-9 to TRBJ2-7; D may be TRBD1 (6 bases). Germline V gene data show CDR1 as SEHNR and CDR2 as FQNEAQ (reference sequence). This CDR3 has 14 amino acids. The ends were cut back, 5 bases at V and 3 bases at J, with 14 bases in the middle. The CDR3 here is CASSELPDSYEQYF. For the CDR3, the DNA is TGTGCCAGCAGCGAACTCCCGGACAGCTACGAGCAGTACTTC.

The CDR3 region has the DNA TGTGCCAGTAGTTCCTTCGGGGCAAGAGACTACGAGCAGTACTTC. Translated, it gives CASSSFGARDYEQYF. The chain combines TRBV19 with TRBJ2-7, with D perhaps given as TRBD1 or TRBD2 (5 bases each). The germline V gene has CDR1 LNHDA and CDR2 SQIVND (reference sequence). CDR3 length: 15 amino acids. The V end was cut by 5 bases, the J end by 3 bases, with 17 bases between.

This chain connects TRBV20-1 to TRBJ2-7; D tentatively fits TRBD1 or TRBD2 (7 bases each). The germline gives CDR1 DFQATT, CDR2 SNEGSKA (reference sequence). The CDR3 contains 12 residues. Deletions cut 3 bases from V and 5 bases from J, with 11 bases between. CDR3 sequence reads: CSASQGGNEQYF. The CDR3 DNA reads as TGCAGTGCTAGCCAGGGGGGGAACGAGCAGTACTTC.

This clonotype appeared many times. The chain carries TRBV11-3 and TRBJ2-1; tentatively, D is TRBD2 (6 bases). Germline V gene data show CDR1 as SGHNT and CDR2 as YENEEA. The CDR3 has 13 residues. The V and J ends lost 8 bases and 1 base respectively, with 9 bases between them. CDR3 sequence reads: CASPGSSYNEQFF. CDR3 bases: TGTGCCAGCCCCGGGAGTTCCTACAATGAGCAGTTCTTC.

This sequence joins TRBV15 and TRBJ2-1, with TRBD2 matching over 13 bases. The V and J ends lost 3 bases and 5 bases, in that order; junction bases with no gene match: 7. Germline assignment: CDR1 LNHNV and CDR2 YYDKDF (reference sequence). CDR3 length equals 17 residues. The CDR3 DNA is TGTGCCACCAGCAGCGCCACTAGCGGGAGGGCCCACAATGAGCAGTTCTTC. Protein sequence: CATSSATSGRAHNEQFF.

This clonotype has a count of ten or more. The J gene is TRBJ1-1, the V gene TRBV9, with 8 bases that match TRBD1. CDR1 is SGDLS, CDR2 YYNGEE, per germline. CDR3 length equals 16 residues. The trim removed 4 bases at V and 3 bases at J, leaving 11 bases unmatched. The DNA of the CDR3 is TGTGCCAGCAGCCCTAGGACAGGGACGGGGTACACTGAAGCTTTCTTT. This sequence encodes CASSPRTGTGYTEAFF.

CDR3 DNA sequence: TGTGCCAGCAGGATCGGCTTCACAGATACGCAGTATTTT. Protein product: CASRIGFTDTQYF. The chain employs TRBV2 and TRBJ2-3; D unclear. This CDR3 has 13 amino acids. Germline V lookup: CDR1 SNHLY, CDR2 FYNNEI. Trimming shortened V by 6 bases and J by 2 bases, and 9 bases separated the two germline ends. The full variable domain, rest sourced from reference TRBV2 and TRBJ2-3, is EPEVTQTPSHQVTQMGQEVILRCVPISNHLYFYWYRQILGQKVEFLVSFYNNEISEKSEIFDDQFSVERPDGSNFTLKIRSTKLEDSAMYFCASRIGFTDTQYFGPGTRLTVL.

V and J are TRBV5-1 and TRBJ1-2; tentative D call: TRBD1 (5 bases). Trimming removed 7 bases from V and 3 bases from J, with 16 bases in between. The CDR3 length is 14 residues. Germline V CDR1 and CDR2: SGHRS, YFSETQ. The CDR3 bases are TGCGCCAGCTCCAGCGGGACCACTCACTATGGCTACACCTTC. Its protein is CASSSGTTHYGYTF.

The sample holds many counts of this clonotype. The rearrangement links TRBV24-1 to TRBJ2-2; 8 nucleotides line up with TRBD1. V lost 5 bases and J lost 6; bases outside the gene matches: 4. Germline V gene lookup returns CDR1 KGHDR and CDR2 SFDVKD. The CDR3 runs 14 residues. Here the CDR3 DNA reads TGTGCCACCAGTGCCCTGACAGGGGCCGGGGAGCTGTTTTTT. Residues: CATSALTGAGELFF.

This clonotype was counted at least ten times. The rearrangement links TRBV12-3 or TRBV12-4 to TRBJ2-1; D is ambiguous. This CDR3 region has 14 residues. The germline V and J ends were trimmed by 3 bases and 4 bases, with 10 bases remaining between them. In nucleotides, the CDR3 is TGTGCCAGCAGTTTCGGCACCATATACAATGAGCAGTTCTTC. Encoded protein: CASSFGTIYNEQFF.

The chain links TRBV7-6 to TRBJ2-7; 11 positions agree with TRBD1. CDR1 and CDR2 from the germline V gene are SGHVS and FNYEAQ. This CDR3 region has 16 residues. J gave up 2 bases and V 5 bases, and 8 bases lay outside the gene matches. The CDR3 DNA reads as TGTGCCAGCAGCCCGACGTGGGGACAGGGGGCCTACGAGCAGTACTTC. Translating gives CASSPTWGQGAYEQYF.

This chain connects TRBV19 to TRBJ2-7; D is ambiguous. This CDR3 region has 12 residues. Germline V gene data show CDR1 as LNHDA and CDR2 as SQIVND (reference sequence). The V gene lost 8 bases and the J gene lost 4 bases, with 12 bases spanning the gap. CDR3 DNA sequence: TGTGCCAGTTCCCCCGGCCCGTACGAGCAGTACTTC. Translated, it gives CASSPGPYEQYF.

This clonotype was recorded many times. DNA for the CDR3: TGTGCCAGCAGCACCTTTAGCGAGACGTCCTACGAGCAGTACTTC. Its translation is CASSTFSETSYEQYF. The V call is TRBV14, the J call TRBJ2-7, with D maybe TRBD2 (5 bases). Per the germline V gene, CDR1 is SGHDN and CDR2 is FVKESK. This CDR3 region has 15 residues. V shed 5 bases and J shed 1 base, with 15 bases lying between them. The variable domain in full, with the rest retrieved from reference TRBV14 and TRBJ2-7, is EAGVTQFPSHSVIEKGQTVTLRCDPISGHDNLYWYRRVMGKEIKFLLHFVKESKQDESGMPNNRFLAERTGGTYSTLKVQPAELEDSGVYFCASSTFSETSYEQYFGPGTRLTVT.

The chain recombines TRBV7-9 with TRBJ2-3, with TRBD2 matching 13 bases. Unmatched junction bases numbered 11, after V lost 5 bases and J lost 0 bases. This CDR3 comprises 19 residues. Per germline, CDR1 SEHNR and CDR2 FQNEAQ (reference sequence). In DNA, the CDR3 is TGTGCCAGCAGCCCACTAGCGGGAGGGCGGGCTGTGAGCACAGATACGCAGTATTTT. This codes for CASSPLAGGRAVSTDTQYF.

CDR3 residues: CASSGLAGDMSYNEQFF. Written as DNA, the CDR3 is TGTGCCAGTAGTGGACTAGCGGGGGATATGTCCTACAATGAGCAGTTCTTC. The rearrangement uses TRBV7-9 and TRBJ2-1; 13 bases fit TRBD2. J gave up 1 base and V 9 bases, and 9 bases lay outside the gene matches. The CDR3 loop spans 17 amino acids. In germline, CDR1 is SEHNR, CDR2 FQNEAQ (reference sequence). The variable domain in full, with the rest retrieved from reference TRBV7-9 and TRBJ2-1, is DTGVSQNPRHKITKRGQNVTFRCDPISEHNRLYWYRQTLGQGPEFLTYFQNEAQLEKSRLLSDRFSAERPKGSFSTLEIQRTEQGDSAMYLCASSGLAGDMSYNEQFFGPGTRLTVL.

This chain uses TRBV7-9 with TRBJ2-7; 8 nucleotides match TRBD1. The CDR3 has 14 amino acids. V lost 5 bases, J lost 5 bases, and 8 bases stayed unmatched. Per the germline V gene, CDR1 is SEHNR and CDR2 is FQNEAQ (reference sequence). CDR3 in DNA: TGTGCCAGCAGCCGGGACAGGACGTCGGACGAGCAGTACTTC. This encodes CASSRDRTSDEQYF.

This clonotype was observed many times. V is TRBV14 and J is TRBJ2-1; TRBD2 might be the D (6 bases). CDR1 and CDR2 (germline): SGHDN, FVKESK. This CDR3 comprises 14 residues. The germline V and J ends were trimmed by 6 bases and 5 bases, with 14 bases remaining between them. This chain's CDR3 is CASSRGVWDNEQFF. The CDR3 bases are TGTGCCAGCAGTCGCGGGGTTTGGGACAATGAGCAGTTCTTC.

This clonotype was detected ten times or more. This sequence joins TRBV7-9 and TRBJ2-7; D is ambiguous. CDR3 size: 13 residues. Trimming removed 3 bases from V and 2 bases from J, with 8 bases in between. Looked up from germline, CDR1 is SEHNR and CDR2 is FQNEAQ (reference sequence). Here the CDR3 reads CASSLTRTYEQYF. The CDR3 DNA reads as TGTGCCAGCAGCTTGACCCGGACCTACGAGCAGTACTTC.

Concerning this clonotype itself: A read error may produce the germline difference seen at one junction end. V usage is TRBV9 and J usage is TRBJ2-5; D possibly corresponds to TRBD2 (6 bases). The CDR3 spans 17 residues. The germline V gene has CDR1 SGDLS and CDR2 YYNGEE. The CDR3 is CASSVGSWEPGGETQYF. As DNA, the CDR3 is TGTGCTAGCAGCGTAGGTAGTTGGGAGCCCGGGGGAGAGACCCAGTACTTC. Together with reference TRBV9 and TRBJ2-5, the CDR3 gives the full variable domain: DSGVTQTPKHLITATGQRVTLRCSPRSGDLSVYWYQQSLDQGLQFLIQYYNGEERAKGNILERFSAQQFPDLHSELNLSSLELGDSALYFCASSVGSWEPGGETQYFGPGTRLLVL.